Listed below are T cell receptor beta chains from one sample, sequenced in a study of cytomegalovirus exposure and HLA in healthy donors. Repertoires were generated with immunoSEQ multiplex PCR, while TCRdb's copy carries only in-frame clones and drops some. The table lists under 150,000 clones, about four fifths of them singletons. Sequencing input: PBMCs. These receptors all stem from a young woman in good health and CMV-seronegative. Both conserved end residues are part of each CDR3. The D gene is left open where the match is weak. The size field is filled for only some rows; it gives once, few, many or a size class.

CDR3aa: CASSLGGAGANVLTF
CDR3nt: TGCGCCAGCAGCCTGGGGGGGGCTGGGGCCAACGTCCTGACTTTC
d_gene: TRBD2
v_gene: TRBV5-1
j_gene: TRBJ2-6
abundance: NA

CDR3aa: CASKADRSSYNEQFF
CDR3nt: TGTGCCAGTAAAGCCGACAGAAGCTCCTACAATGAGCAGTTCTTC
d_gene: NA
v_gene: TRBV19
j_gene: TRBJ2-1
abundance: few

CDR3aa: CAISAATGPDFYGYTF
CDR3nt: TGTGCCATCAGTGCGGCGACAGGGCCGGACTTCTATGGCTACACCTTC
d_gene: TRBD1
v_gene: TRBV10-3
j_gene: TRBJ1-2
abundance: NA

CDR3aa: CASSLGTSANEQFF
CDR3nt: TGCGCCAGCAGCCTCGGGACTAGCGCCAATGAGCAGTTCTTC
d_gene: TRBD2
v_gene: TRBV4-1
j_gene: TRBJ2-1
abundance: once

CDR3aa: CASSPDRVNQPQHF
CDR3nt: TGTGCCAGTAGTCCAGACAGGGTCAATCAGCCCCAGCATTTT
d_gene: TRBD1
v_gene: TRBV19
j_gene: TRBJ1-5
abundance: NA

CDR3aa: CAWARQSSSTDTQYF
CDR3nt: TGTGCCTGGGCCCGACAGTCATCTAGCACAGATACGCAGTATTTT
d_gene: NA
v_gene: TRBV30
j_gene: TRBJ2-3
abundance: NA

CDR3aa: CSVHTGTGVPF
CDR3nt: TGCAGCGTCCACACCGGGACAGGGGTTCCCTTC
d_gene: TRBD1
v_gene: TRBV29-1
j_gene: TRBJ1-2
abundance: NA

CDR3aa: CASSYGDTASEAFF
CDR3nt: TGTGCCAGCAGTTACGGGGACACGGCCTCTGAAGCTTTCTTT
d_gene: NA
v_gene: TRBV6-5
j_gene: TRBJ1-1
abundance: few

CDR3aa: CASRIAGGEGGYTF
CDR3nt: TGTGCCAGCAGGATCGCGGGGGGCGAGGGTGGCTACACCTTC
d_gene: NA
v_gene: TRBV6-5
j_gene: TRBJ1-2
abundance: NA

CDR3aa: CSARTAYEQYF
CDR3nt: TGCAGCGCCCGGACAGCCTACGAGCAGTACTTC
d_gene: NA
v_gene: TRBV29-1
j_gene: TRBJ2-7
abundance: NA

CDR3aa: CASSQDPPGVAGYEQYF
CDR3nt: TGCGCCAGCAGCCAAGACCCACCAGGGGTAGCTGGCTACGAGCAGTACTTC
d_gene: NA
v_gene: TRBV4-1
j_gene: TRBJ2-7
abundance: NA

CDR3aa: CASSSYRGNYEQYF
CDR3nt: TGTGCCAGCAGTTCCTACAGGGGTAACTACGAGCAGTACTTC
d_gene: TRBD1
v_gene: TRBV6-5
j_gene: TRBJ2-7
abundance: NA

CDR3aa: CASSRPIPDCEQYF
CDR3nt: TGTGCCAGCAGCCGCCCAATTCCAGACTGCGAGCAGTACTTC
d_gene: NA
v_gene: TRBV21-1
j_gene: TRBJ2-7
abundance: NA

CDR3aa: CASSHFGTSAAYNSPLHF
CDR3nt: TGTGCCAGCAGCCACTTCGGGACAAGCGCGGCCTATAATTCACCCCTCCACTTT
d_gene: NA
v_gene: TRBV14
j_gene: TRBJ1-6
abundance: NA

CDR3aa: CASSFLAGADNEQFF
CDR3nt: TGCGCCAGCAGCTTCCTAGCGGGGGCCGACAATGAGCAGTTCTTC
d_gene: TRBD2
v_gene: TRBV5-1
j_gene: TRBJ2-1
abundance: NA

CDR3aa: CASSRRDRAYEQYF
CDR3nt: TGTGCCAGCAGCCGACGGGACAGAGCCTACGAGCAGTACTTC
d_gene: TRBD1
v_gene: TRBV14
j_gene: TRBJ2-7
abundance: NA

CDR3aa: CASSLQGDGGIEQYF
CDR3nt: TGTGCCAGCAGCTTACAAGGGGACGGGGGTATTGAGCAGTACTTC
d_gene: NA
v_gene: TRBV7-9
j_gene: TRBJ2-7
abundance: NA

CDR3aa: CASSQGSTASNQPQHF
CDR3nt: TGTGCCAGCAGCCAAGGTAGTACAGCTTCCAATCAGCCCCAGCATTTT
d_gene: NA
v_gene: TRBV16
j_gene: TRBJ1-5
abundance: NA